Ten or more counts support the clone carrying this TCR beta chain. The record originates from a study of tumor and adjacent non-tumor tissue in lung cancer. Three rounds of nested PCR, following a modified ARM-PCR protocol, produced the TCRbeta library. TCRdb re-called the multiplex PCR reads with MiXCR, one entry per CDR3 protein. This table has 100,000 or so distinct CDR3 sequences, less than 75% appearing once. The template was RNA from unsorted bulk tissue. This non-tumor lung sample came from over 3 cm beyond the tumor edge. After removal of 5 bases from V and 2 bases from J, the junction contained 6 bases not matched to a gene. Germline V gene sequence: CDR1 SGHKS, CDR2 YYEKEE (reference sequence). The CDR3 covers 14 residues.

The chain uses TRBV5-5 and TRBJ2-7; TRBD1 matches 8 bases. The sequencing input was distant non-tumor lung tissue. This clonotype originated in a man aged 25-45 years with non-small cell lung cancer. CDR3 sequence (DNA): TGTGCCAGCAGTCCAGGGGGCGCTGCCTACGAGCAGTACTTC. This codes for CASSPGGAAYEQYF.